The 7 T cell receptor beta chains below come from one sample, sequenced in a study of type 1 and type 2 diabetes patients. The PCR template was genomic DNA. The TCR beta CDR3 region was amplified using 30 forward and 13 reverse primers. In TCRdb, the multiplex PCR reads were re-called with MiXCR into one record per CDR3 protein. The sample lists about 250,000 distinct CDR3 sequences, more than 40% occurring once. The sequencing sample was made of peripheral blood mononuclear cells (PBMCs). The receptors originated from a man younger than 35 with type 2 diabetes.

This clonotype has more than one count but fewer than ten. The V and J genes are TRBV2 and TRBJ2-1, with D possibly matching TRBD1 (6 bases). The CDR3 consists of 14 residues. V was trimmed by 6 bases and J by 9 bases, leaving 18 bases between them. Per germline, CDR1 SNHLY and CDR2 FYNNEI. CDR3 sequence reads: CASRKQGLRSEQFF. The CDR3 DNA follows: TGTGCCAGCAGGAAACAGGGATTGAGGAGTGAGCAGTTCTTC.

This clonotype turned up a few times. The chain recombines TRBV20-1 with TRBJ1-4; D may be TRBD1 (6 bases). Trimming shortened V by 6 bases and J by 10 bases, and 12 bases separated the two germline ends. The CDR3 loop spans 11 amino acids. CDR1 is DFQATT, CDR2 SNEGSKA, per germline (reference sequence). This CDR3 reads CSAVGQSKLFF. CDR3 in DNA: TGCAGTGCCGTCGGACAGTCAAAACTGTTTTTT.

The V gene is TRBV19, the J gene TRBJ2-5, with 10 bases matching TRBD2. The CDR3 is made up of 15 amino acids. J lost 2 bases, V lost 3 bases, and 3 bases had no gene match. Germline loops: CDR1 LNHDA, CDR2 SQIVND (reference sequence). CDR3 amino acids: CASSIRAGGQETQYF. CDR3 in DNA: TGTGCCAGTAGTATCCGAGCGGGAGGGCAAGAGACCCAGTACTTC.

The chain links TRBV14 to TRBJ1-2, with D possibly matching TRBD1 (5 bases). Per germline, CDR1 SGHDN and CDR2 FVKESK. V lost 1 base to trimming and J lost 5 bases, with 8 bases between them. CDR3 length: 13 amino acids. The CDR3 DNA reads as TGTGCCAGCAGCCAAGCCCAGGGTTATGGCTACACCTTC. It yields the protein CASSQAQGYGYTF.

This clonotype was observed a few times. This chain joins TRBV24-1 and TRBJ1-2; the match to TRBD1 covers 7 bases. The CDR3 runs 15 residues. J lost 0 bases, V lost 6 bases, and 6 bases had no gene match. The germline CDR1 and CDR2 sequences are KGHDR and SFDVKD. CDR3 sequence: CATSSGTAANYGYTF. CDR3 sequence (DNA): TGTGCCACCAGTTCCGGGACAGCAGCTAACTATGGCTACACCTTC.

The chain uses TRBV7-3 and TRBJ2-3; no definite D call. This CDR3 contains 17 residues. Trimming pared 2 bases from V and 0 bases from J, leaving 15 bases between. Germline CDR1 SGHTA, CDR2 FQGTGA. The DNA of the CDR3 is TGTGCCAGCAGCTTAGTCGTCACATCCAGTAGCACAGATACGCAGTATTTT. Protein sequence: CASSLVVTSSSTDTQYF.

This clonotype has only a few counts. The rearrangement uses TRBV15 and TRBJ2-3; 13 nucleotides line up with TRBD2. The J segment lost 2 bases and the V segment lost 0 bases, leaving 2 bases of the junction unmatched. Germline assignment: CDR1 LNHNV and CDR2 YYDKDF (reference sequence). The CDR3 is 17 residues long. The DNA for the CDR3 is TGTGCCACCAGCAGAGAAGGACTAGCGGGGGACACAGATACGCAGTATTTT. Residues: CATSREGLAGDTDTQYF.